The present TCR beta chain was sequenced within a study of T-cell memory formation after mild COVID-19. This clonotype has a handful of counts. There are 16 residues in the CDR3. Germline V gene data show CDR1 as SGHVS and CDR2 as FQNEAQ. The V gene lost 1 base and the J gene lost 4 bases, with 16 bases spanning the gap. TCRdb processed the 5' RACE reads anew with MiXCR; each CDR3 protein has one entry. The sample holds 540,000 or so distinct CDR3 sequences, roughly 21% seen once. The gene calls are TRBV7-8 and TRBJ1-2; D is perhaps TRBD1 (5 bases). The sequence derives from an adult woman who had mild COVID-19 (a few samples of this study predate the infection). Cell type and time point are not known. Sample: PBMCs or a T cell subset sorted from them (not recorded which). The CDR3 loop is CASSLERVGGFYGYTF. CDR3 nucleotides: TGTGCCAGCAGCTTAGAGCGGGTCGGGGGGTTCTATGGCTACACCTTC. The variable domain in full, with the rest retrieved from reference TRBV7-8 and TRBJ1-2, is GAGVSQSPRYKVAKRGQDVALRCDPISGHVSLFWYQQALGQGPEFLTYFQNEAQLDKSGLPSDRFFAERPEGSVSTLKIQRTQQEDSAVYLCASSLERVGGFYGYTFGSGTRLTVV.